What follows are 6 T cell receptor beta chains derived from one specimen sequenced in a study of T cell responses to AZD1222 COVID-19 vaccine. Assay: immunoSEQ multiplex PCR; the TCRdb copy retains only in-frame clones and omits some. The profile shows roughly 110,000 clones, roughly 87% of them singletons. The sequencing here drew on peripheral blood, taken 28 days after the second AZD1222 dose. The origin of the receptors is an adult who received the AZD1222 COVID-19 vaccine.

CDR3 in amino acids: CASSLITDTQYF. The CDR3, as DNA: TGTGCCAGCAGCCTAATCACAGATACGCAGTATTTT. The genes are TRBV7-2 and TRBJ2-3, with D hard to call. The germline gives CDR1 SGHTA, CDR2 FQGNSA. V was pared by 5 bases and J by 2 bases, with 5 bases between. The CDR3 is 12 residues long.

V usage is TRBV7-6 and J usage is TRBJ2-1; D assignment may be TRBD1 or TRBD2 (5 bases each). Looked up from germline, CDR1 is SGHVS and CDR2 is FNYEAQ. The CDR3 is 16 amino acids. Trimming stripped 5 bases from V and 1 base from J, with 15 bases between. The CDR3 spells CASSPLGGSSYNEQFF. CDR3 DNA: TGTGCCAGCAGCCCCCTTGGGGGATCGTCCTACAATGAGCAGTTCTTC.

The J gene is TRBJ2-1, the V gene TRBV19; TRBD2 matches at 12 bases. CDR1 is LNHDA and CDR2 is SQIVND in the germline V gene (reference sequence). V shed 7 bases, J shed 4 bases, and the junction held 2 bases outside the gene matches. The CDR3 length is 14 residues. The CDR3 protein is CASKGLAGYNEQFF. The CDR3 nucleotides are TGTGCCAGTAAGGGACTAGCGGGTTACAATGAGCAGTTCTTC.

The V call is TRBV4-3, the J call TRBJ2-7; 7 positions agree with TRBD1. Germline V gene data show CDR1 as LGHNA and CDR2 as YSLEER. V shed 0 bases, J shed 3 bases, and the junction held 8 bases outside the gene matches. This CDR3 has 16 amino acids. CDR3 region: CASSQDVGTAYYEQYF. In DNA, the CDR3 is TGCGCCAGCAGCCAAGATGTCGGGACAGCGTACTACGAGCAGTACTTC.

This clone was detected only once. The chain combines TRBV9 with TRBJ2-3, with D perhaps TRBD1 or TRBD2 (5 bases each). Trimming took off 2 bases at V and 0 bases at J, with 7 bases between the two ends. Germline values: CDR1 SGDLS, CDR2 YYNGEE. The CDR3 consists of 14 residues. CDR3 sequence reads: CASSVGTSTDTQYF. In nucleotides, the CDR3 is TGTGCCAGCAGCGTCGGGACGAGCACAGATACGCAGTATTTT.

CDR3 loop: CASSRGKQFTRSTGELFF. In DNA, the CDR3 is TGTGCCAGCAGCCGCGGCAAACAGTTTACCAGGAGCACCGGGGAGCTGTTTTTT. The genes are TRBV27 and TRBJ2-2; D is undetermined. The V end was cut by 6 bases, the J end by 4 bases, with 24 bases between. CDR3 length equals 18 residues. Germline V gene lookup returns CDR1 MNHEY and CDR2 SMNVEV (reference sequence).